One T cell receptor beta chain is described in this entry. Its specificity is unknown. The TCR beta cDNA libraries contained unique molecular identifiers. MiXCR, applied by TCRdb to the PCR reads, yields one record per CDR3 protein. Among about 430,000 distinct CDR3 sequences listed, approximately 39% were seen once. This entry comes from a study of post-analysis software for immune sequencing data. V trimming: 0 bases; J trimming: 0 bases; junction bases outside the gene matches: 9. Germline values: CDR1 GTSNPN, CDR2 SVGIG (reference sequence). The CDR3 length is 17 residues. Findings and limits, study-wide: For normalized Chao1 diversity, multiple sclerosis patients scored significantly lower than controls did. Controls had lower frequencies than patients of a handful of TRBV segments, which included TRBV5-6, TRBV5-1 and TRBV20-1. Samples prepared in the same batch strongly co-clustered by F measure.

This chain connects TRBV30 to TRBJ2-3, with 7 positions matching TRBD2. The specimen sequenced was blood. The source of this sequence is a girl between 2 and 10 years old with multiple sclerosis. CDR3 sequence reads: CAWSVRRSGASTDTQYF. The DNA for the CDR3 is TGTGCCTGGAGTGTACGACGGAGCGGGGCCAGCACAGATACGCAGTATTTT.